These T cell receptor beta chains were read from a single sample in a study of blood T cell repertoires in COVID-19. This table comes from immunoSEQ multiplex PCR, and its TCRdb copy is limited to in-frame clones, with some not included. Found here are about 140,000 clones, 84% of them singletons; the top ten hold about 8.9%. The sequencing sample was made of peripheral blood. The receptors originated from a man under 40 with COVID-19, enrolled during active disease. Each CDR3 is given with its conserved first and last residue. D genes are given only for firm matches. Clone size is shown for a subset of rows, as once, few, many or a class of expanded clone.

clone size,V gene,D gene,J gene,CDR3 protein,CDR3 DNA
.,TRBV30,TRBD2,TRBJ2-5,CAWTGLAGSREYF,TGTGCCTGGACAGGACTAGCGGGATCTCGAGAGTACTTC
.,TRBV2,.,TRBJ1-6,CASSDRQGGNSPLHF,TGTGCCAGCAGTGACCGGCAGGGTGGTAATTCACCCCTCCACTTT
.,TRBV11-1,TRBD2,TRBJ2-5,CASSLMRGGQETQYF,TGTGCCAGCAGCTTAATGCGCGGGGGCCAAGAGACCCAGTACTTC
.,TRBV2,.,TRBJ1-3,CASTPGQTPGNTIYF,TGTGCCAGCACTCCCGGTCAGACTCCTGGAAACACCATATATTTT
.,TRBV10-3,TRBD2,TRBJ2-3,CAISRDRGLAGPDTQYF,TGTGCCATCAGTCGGGACAGGGGACTAGCGGGACCAGATACGCAGTATTTT
.,TRBV19,TRBD1,TRBJ1-1,CASTPGRGGANTEAFF,TGTGCCAGTACCCCTGGGAGAGGGGGCGCGAACACTGAAGCTTTCTTT
.,TRBV7-2,.,TRBJ1-2,CASSLAGVTDYGYTF,TGTGCCAGCAGCTTGGCAGGTGTTACGGACTATGGCTACACCTTC
.,TRBV29-1,TRBD1,TRBJ2-1,CSAGTGREQFF,TGCAGCGCTGGGACAGGGCGCGAGCAGTTCTTC
.,TRBV28,TRBD2,TRBJ2-3,CASSELAGLGTDTQYF,TGTGCCAGCAGTGAACTAGCGGGCCTCGGAACAGATACGCAGTATTTT
once,TRBV6-4,TRBD1,TRBJ1-1,CASSTQRQGKAFF,TGTGCCAGCAGTACTCAACGACAGGGGAAAGCTTTCTTT
.,TRBV21-1,.,TRBJ1-1,CASSQGQGDTEAFF,TGTGCCAGCAGCCAGGGACAGGGCGACACTGAAGCTTTCTTT